The next 2 T cell receptor beta chains were all read from a single sample in a study of T cell repertoires in cytomegalovirus infection. TCRdb reprocessed the reads via MiXCR and lists one record per CDR3 protein. The sample holds hundreds of thousands of distinct CDR3 sequences, 15% to 20% seen once. The sequencing sample was made of PBMCs. Receptors originate from a human donor in good health (CMV status not recorded). Some clones in this sample may be carry-over from other donors' samples.

This clonotype was counted ten times or more. The genes are TRBV7-2 and TRBJ2-5, with D possibly matching TRBD2 (6 bases). V gave up 0 bases and J gave up 5 bases, with 16 bases separating them. CDR3 length: 16 residues. CDR1 and CDR2 from the germline V gene are SGHTA and FQGNSA. CDR3 protein: CASSLAPAGTKETQYF. CDR3 DNA sequence: TGTGCCAGCAGCTTAGCGCCGGCGGGGACCAAGGAGACCCAGTACTTC.

This clonotype was picked up many times. The chain has TRBV7-2 and TRBJ1-4; no clear D. The CDR3 is made up of 14 amino acids. V dropped 4 bases and J dropped 0 bases, with 6 bases sitting between them. Germline CDR1 SGHTA, CDR2 FQGNSA. The CDR3 region has the DNA TGTGCCAGCAGCTCCCGTGCAACTAATGAAAAACTGTTTTTT. Protein product: CASSSRATNEKLFF.